This entry lists 8 T cell receptor beta chains sequenced from one sample in a study of blood T cell repertoires in COVID-19. Profiled with immunoSEQ multiplex PCR; TCRdb holds only in-frame clones, not every one. Among some 160,000 clones listed, roughly 93% were seen once. The sequenced sample consisted of peripheral blood. The receptors come from a man in his late teens or twenties with COVID-19, enrolled during active disease.

The chain recombines TRBV7-8 with TRBJ2-7; 12 bases fit TRBD1. Per the germline V gene, CDR1 is SGHVS and CDR2 is FQNEAQ. This CDR3 contains 16 residues. Unmatched junction bases numbered 6, after V lost 5 bases and J lost 1 base. CDR3 protein: CASSQGTGGFSYEQYF. CDR3 nucleotides: TGTGCCAGCAGCCAAGGGACAGGGGGCTTTTCCTACGAGCAGTACTTC.

In regard to this clone: Mismatch with germline at one junction end may stem from a read error. The DNA of the CDR3 is TGTGCCAGTAGTAAGCCCGGGGGGACTAATGAAAAACTGCTTTTT. Protein product: CASSKPGGTNEKLLF. This chain connects TRBV19 to TRBJ1-4; D perhaps matches TRBD1 (5 bases). The CDR3 is made up of 15 amino acids. Germline CDR1 is LNHDA and CDR2 is SQIVND (reference sequence).

The chain uses TRBV28 and TRBJ2-2; 8 nucleotides align to TRBD1. The CDR3 contains 15 residues. CDR1 is MDHEN and CDR2 is SYDVKM in the germline V gene. Trimming cost V 6 bases and J 7 bases; bases outside gene matches: 10. The CDR3 spells CASRNDRGGIGELFF. DNA of the CDR3: TGTGCCAGCAGAAACGACAGGGGAGGTATCGGGGAGCTGTTTTTT.

Concerning this clone: Distinct nucleotide sequences in the sample also encode this CDR3. Written as DNA, the CDR3 is TGTGCCAGCAGCGTCGGGACAGGGGGGTCCTACGAGCAGTACTTC. The encoded protein is CASSVGTGGSYEQYF. V is TRBV9 and J is TRBJ2-7; 11 positions match TRBD1. Germline V gene lookup returns CDR1 SGDLS and CDR2 YYNGEE. V dropped 2 bases and J dropped 1; count of bases not matched to a gene: 2. The CDR3 loop spans 15 amino acids.

For the CDR3, the DNA is TGTGCCAGCAGCCAGGGGGCTCGCTCTGAAAAACTGTTTTTT. As protein: CASSQGARSEKLFF. V gene TRBV13 combines with J gene TRBJ1-4, with TRBD1 matching over 8 bases. Germline CDR1 PRHDT, CDR2 FYEKMQ (reference sequence). Losses at the gene ends were 5 bases for V and 7 bases for J; bases not matched to a gene: 6. The CDR3 covers 14 residues.

The chain links TRBV4-1 to TRBJ2-1, with 8 positions matching TRBD2. The CDR3 is made up of 16 amino acids. With 1 base clipped from V and 5 bases from J, the junction kept 7 bases outside the gene matches. Germline lookup yields CDR1 MGHRA and CDR2 YSYEKL. The CDR3 loop is CASSQAPGLVDNEQFF. For the CDR3, the DNA is TGCGCCAGCAGCCAAGCTCCGGGACTAGTCGACAATGAGCAGTTCTTC.

The chain is built from TRBV7-2 and TRBJ1-4; 7 nucleotides agree with TRBD1. The CDR3 totals 14 residues. From germline, CDR1 is SGHTA and CDR2 FQGNSA. V trimming: 2 bases; J trimming: 7 bases; junction bases outside the gene matches: 4. CDR3 nucleotide sequence: TGTGCCAGCAGCTTACCGGACAGGCCTGAAAAACTGTTTTTT. This sequence encodes CASSLPDRPEKLFF.

CDR3 in DNA: TGTGCCAGTAGCCCAGAAATGGAGGGCCATAGCAATCAGCCCCAGCATTTT. This gives the protein CASSPEMEGHSNQPQHF. This sequence joins TRBV19 and TRBJ1-5; no clear D gene. Germline CDR1 LNHDA, CDR2 SQIVND (reference sequence). The V and J ends lost 6 bases and 0 bases respectively, with 18 bases between them. The CDR3 loop spans 17 amino acids.